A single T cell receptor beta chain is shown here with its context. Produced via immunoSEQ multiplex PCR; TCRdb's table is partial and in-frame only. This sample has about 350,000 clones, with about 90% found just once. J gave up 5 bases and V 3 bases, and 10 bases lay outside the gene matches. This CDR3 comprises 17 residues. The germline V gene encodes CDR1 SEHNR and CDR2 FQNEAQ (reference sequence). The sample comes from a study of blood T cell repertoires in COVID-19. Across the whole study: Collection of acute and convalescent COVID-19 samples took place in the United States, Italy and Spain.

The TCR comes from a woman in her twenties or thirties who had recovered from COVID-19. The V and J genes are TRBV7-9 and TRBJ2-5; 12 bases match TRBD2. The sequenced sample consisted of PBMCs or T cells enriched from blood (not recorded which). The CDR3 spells CASSFAPLAGGPETQYF. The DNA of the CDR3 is TGTGCCAGCAGCTTCGCCCCACTAGCGGGGGGCCCGGAGACCCAGTACTTC.